What follows are 24 T cell receptor beta chains derived from one specimen sequenced in a study of T and B cells in COVID-19 patients. Each TRB amplification used roughly 220-550 ng of genomic DNA from blood. BIOMED2 TRB-A/B primer pools were used in multiplex TRB PCR. TCRdb re-called the multiplex PCR reads with MiXCR, one entry per CDR3 protein. This sample has fewer than 8,500 distinct CDR3 sequences, with about 31% found just once. Material for sequencing was blood. These receptors originate from a human donor with active COVID-19.

This clonotype occurred a few times. The V and J genes are TRBV27 and TRBJ2-1; 8 nucleotides agree with TRBD2. The CDR3 has 17 residues. Germline assignment: CDR1 MNHEY and CDR2 SMNVEV (reference sequence). With 2 bases clipped from V and 0 bases from J, the junction kept 6 bases outside the gene matches. The chain's CDR3 is CASSLATSEGSYNEQFF. CDR3 in DNA: TGTGCCAGCAGTTTAGCGACTAGCGAGGGCTCCTACAATGAGCAGTTCTTC.

This rearrangement joins TRBV6-2 or TRBV6-3 to TRBJ2-7; D gene ambiguous. Germline lookup yields CDR1 MNHEY and CDR2 SVGEGT. V lost 2 bases, J lost 6 bases, and 11 bases lay in between. CDR3 length: 13 residues. The CDR3 loop is CASSYPLFGEQYF. The CDR3 bases are TGTGCCAGCAGTTACCCCCTGTTTGGCGAGCAGTACTTC.

This clonotype counts as medium-sized. The CDR3: CASTTGMETQYF. The CDR3 nucleotides read TGTGCCAGCACGACAGGGATGGAGACCCAGTACTTC. J is TRBJ2-5 and V is TRBV6-1; 7 nucleotides match TRBD1. CDR1 and CDR2 from the germline V gene are MNHNS and SASEGT. This CDR3 is built from 12 residues. J lost 5 bases, V lost 7 bases, and 4 bases had no gene match.

In this sample, this clonotype turned up a few times. This rearrangement joins TRBV6-1 to TRBJ2-1; the match to TRBD2 covers 8 bases. V dropped 5 bases and J dropped 2; count of bases not matched to a gene: 11. The CDR3 is 17 amino acids. Germline V gene data show CDR1 as MNHNS and CDR2 as SASEGT. The CDR3 loop is CASSPRLPGGPYNEQFF. CDR3 sequence (DNA): TGTGCCAGCAGTCCTCGGCTACCGGGGGGGCCCTACAATGAGCAGTTCTTC.

This clonotype turned up a few times. The rearrangement joins TRBV12-3 or TRBV12-4 to TRBJ1-1, with D unclear. There are 13 residues in the CDR3. The V end lost 3 bases, the J end lost 3 bases, and 8 bases lay between the germline ends. CDR3 amino acids: CASSFGRDTEAFF. The DNA of the CDR3 is TGTGCCAGCAGTTTTGGGAGGGACACTGAAGCTTTCTTT.

This clonotype counts as medium-sized. V and J are TRBV11-1 and TRBJ2-7; 7 bases match TRBD1. Germline CDR1 and CDR2: SGHAT and FQDESV (reference sequence). Losses at the gene ends were 5 bases for V and 2 bases for J; bases not matched to a gene: 12. The CDR3 consists of 16 residues. The CDR3 is CASSPSKGQRAYEQYF. The CDR3 nucleotides are TGTGCCAGCAGCCCATCCAAGGGACAGAGAGCCTACGAGCAGTACTTC.

V is TRBV19 and J is TRBJ2-3; 11 bases fit TRBD2. CDR1 is LNHDA, CDR2 SQIVND, per germline (reference sequence). V lost 0 bases and J lost 4; bases outside the gene matches: 6. This CDR3 has 17 amino acids. Here the CDR3 DNA reads TGTGCCAGTAGTATAGATAGCGGGGGGGCTTGGGCAGATACGCAGTATTTT. This codes for CASSIDSGGAWADTQYF. Variable domain in full (rest from reference TRBV19 and TRBJ2-3): DGGITQSPKYLFRKEGQNVTLSCEQNLNHDAMYWYRQDPGQGLRLIYYSQIVNDFQKGDIAEGYSVSREKKESFPLTVTSAQKNPTAFYLCASSIDSGGAWADTQYFGPGTRLTVL.

The chain carries TRBV7-2 and TRBJ2-5; 11 nucleotides match TRBD2. This CDR3 has 15 residues. Trimming at V came to 5 bases and at J to 5 bases, leaving 7 bases not matched to a gene. Germline CDR1 is SGHTA and CDR2 is FQGNSA. Here the CDR3 DNA reads TGTGCCAGCAGCCCTAGCGGGGGGTTTGGGGAGACCCAGTACTTC. As protein: CASSPSGGFGETQYF.

This clonotype has more than one count but fewer than ten. The J gene is TRBJ2-3, the V gene TRBV11-2; tentatively, D is TRBD1 (6 bases). V was trimmed by 5 bases and J by 8 bases, leaving 8 bases between them. This CDR3 region has 11 residues. Germline V CDR1 and CDR2: SGHAT, FQNNGV. The CDR3 region is CASSGRGTQYF. In nucleotides, the CDR3 is TGTGCCAGCAGCGGCAGGGGTACGCAGTATTTT.

The rearrangement joins TRBV12-3 or TRBV12-4 to TRBJ1-5; D is unclear. The CDR3 has 11 residues. Trimming left V 1 base short and J 9 bases short, with 4 bases between. CDR3 in amino acids: CASSLGGPQHF. CDR3 nucleotides: TGTGCCAGCAGTTTAGGAGGGCCCCAGCATTTT.

The chain couples TRBV10-3 to TRBJ2-2, with TRBD2 matching 10 bases. The CDR3 is made up of 16 amino acids. The germline CDR1 and CDR2 sequences are ENHRY and SYGVKD. Trimming at V came to 10 bases and at J to 3 bases, leaving 11 bases not matched to a gene. CDR3 nucleotide sequence: TGTGCCACCTTTAGCGGGGGGACAGCTTACACCGGGGAGCTGTTTTTT. As protein: CATFSGGTAYTGELFF.

V and J are TRBV5-1 and TRBJ1-2; 9 bases fit TRBD1. The J segment lost 12 bases and the V segment lost 0 bases, leaving 6 bases of the junction unmatched. This CDR3 has 13 residues. In germline, CDR1 is SGHRS, CDR2 YFSETQ. The CDR3 here is CASSLAGTGTNTF. The DNA of the CDR3 is TGCGCCAGCAGCTTGGCCGGGACAGGGACTAACACCTTC. Using reference TRBV5-1 and TRBJ1-2 for the parts outside the CDR3, the full variable domain is KAGVTQTPRYLIKTRGQQVTLSCSPISGHRSVSWYQQTPGQGLQFLFEYFSETQRNKGNFPGRFSGRQFSNSRSEMNVSTLELGDSALYLCASSLAGTGTNTFGSGTRLTVV.

The chain couples TRBV27 to TRBJ2-5, with 8 bases that match TRBD2. The CDR3 is 13 amino acids. Germline-derived CDR1 and CDR2 are MNHEY and SMNVEV (reference sequence). With 6 bases clipped from V and 7 bases from J, the junction kept 7 bases outside the gene matches. DNA of the CDR3: TGTGCCAGCAGCCGGGGACTAGTCGGGACCCAGTACTTC. Translating it yields CASSRGLVGTQYF.

The J gene is TRBJ2-5, the V gene TRBV18; the match to TRBD2 covers 11 bases. V gave up 3 bases and J gave up 3 bases; unmatched junction bases: 0. Looked up from germline, CDR1 is KGHSH and CDR2 is LQKENI. The CDR3 spans 14 residues. CDR3 DNA sequence: TGTGCCAGCTCACCGACTAGCGGGGAAGAGACCCAGTACTTC. Encoded protein: CASSPTSGEETQYF.

The chain uses TRBV12-3 or TRBV12-4 and TRBJ1-1, with TRBD1 identical over 8 bases. This CDR3 spans 15 amino acids. With 3 bases clipped from V and 8 bases from J, the junction kept 11 bases outside the gene matches. CDR3 nucleotides: TGTGCCAGCAGTTTGACAGGGGCCTATTTCGTGGAAGCTTTCTTT. This codes for CASSLTGAYFVEAFF.

The gene calls are TRBV5-4 and TRBJ2-5; D unclear. The CDR3 has 13 amino acids. Germline CDR1 SGHNT, CDR2 YYREEE (reference sequence). Deletions cut 4 bases from V and 1 base from J, with 8 bases between. The CDR3 DNA is TGTGCCAGCAGCCCCAAACCCCAAGAGACCCAGTACTTC. This codes for CASSPKPQETQYF.

This clonotype is classed as medium-sized. The chain combines TRBV12-3 or TRBV12-4 with TRBJ2-7; 8 bases match TRBD2. V was clipped by 4 bases and J by 2 bases; unmatched bases: 7. The CDR3 is 15 amino acids. This chain's CDR3 is CASSSPGGSTYEQYF. CDR3 sequence (DNA): TGTGCCAGCAGTTCCCCGGGAGGGTCGACCTACGAGCAGTACTTC.

The chain carries TRBV6-1 and TRBJ2-2, with D tentatively TRBD1 or TRBD2 (6 bases each). V was shortened by 1 base and J by 6 bases, with 12 bases between the two germline ends. Germline V gives CDR1 MNHNS, CDR2 SASEGT. CDR3 size: 15 residues. The CDR3, as DNA: TGTGCCAGCAGTGAAGATAGGGGGGCACCCGGGGAGCTGTTTTTT. It encodes CASSEDRGAPGELFF.

To note about this clonotype: A much larger clone sits a single nucleotide away, making a read error possible. The rearrangement links TRBV27 to TRBJ2-7; 7 nucleotides agree with TRBD2. Trimming removed 4 bases from V and 3 bases from J; junction bases left unmatched: 3. This CDR3 has 13 residues. CDR1 and CDR2 from the germline V gene are MNHEY and SMNVEV (reference sequence). The CDR3 protein is CASSSGGGYEQYF. CDR3 nucleotide sequence: TGTGCCAGCAGTTCGGGGGGTGGCTACGAGCAGTACTTC.

This clonotype was seen a few times. The chain is built from TRBV11-1 and TRBJ2-7; D remains unclear. Trimming left V 1 base short and J 3 bases short, with 4 bases between. The CDR3 is 12 residues long. CDR1 is SGHAT and CDR2 is FQDESV in the germline V gene (reference sequence). The CDR3 bases are TGTGCCAGCAGCTTAGGCCTCTACGAGCAGTACGTC. Amino acid sequence: CASSLGLYEQYV.

V usage is TRBV10-1 and J usage is TRBJ2-1; 13 bases fit TRBD2. Trimming cost V 10 bases and J 9 bases; bases outside gene matches: 15. Germline CDR1 WNHNN, CDR2 SYGVQD (reference sequence). The CDR3 extends over 16 amino acids. This chain's CDR3 is CATSQGGTSGVGEQFF. The CDR3 nucleotides are TGCGCCACCTCCCAAGGAGGGACTAGCGGGGTTGGTGAGCAGTTCTTC.

This clonotype is medium-sized within its sample. The rearrangement joins TRBV12-3 or TRBV12-4 to TRBJ2-3; the match to TRBD1 covers 8 bases. V lost 5 bases to trimming and J lost 4 bases; unmatched junction nucleotides: 5. The length of the CDR3 is 14 residues. CDR3 sequence: CASSPGQGADTQYF. The CDR3 DNA reads TGTGCCAGCAGTCCCGGACAGGGAGCAGATACGCAGTATTTT.

The chain is built from TRBV5-1 and TRBJ2-3; tentatively, D is TRBD1 or TRBD2 (5 bases each). The CDR3 is made up of 15 amino acids. Trimming pared 4 bases from V and 1 base from J, leaving 13 bases between. From germline, CDR1 is SGHRS and CDR2 YFSETQ. The DNA of the CDR3 is TGCGCCAGCAGCCGGGACCCGGGCCGCACAGATACGCAGTATTTT. Its translation is CASSRDPGRTDTQYF.

The V gene is TRBV18, the J gene TRBJ1-3; TRBD1 matches 7 bases. CDR3 length: 14 residues. V trimming: 3 bases; J trimming: 8 bases; junction bases outside the gene matches: 7. CDR1 KGHSH and CDR2 LQKENI come from the germline V gene. DNA for the CDR3: TGTGCCAGCTCACCGCCGACAGGGACGGACACCATATATTTT. Translated, it gives CASSPPTGTDTIYF. Based on the CDR3 plus reference TRBV18 and TRBJ1-3, the full variable domain is NAGVMQNPRHLVRRRGQEARLRCSPMKGHSHVYWYRQLPEEGLKFMVYLQKENIIDESGMPKERFSAEFPKEGPSILRIQQVVRGDSAAYFCASSPPTGTDTIYFGEGSWLTVV.